These 22 T cell receptor beta chains were all obtained from the same sample, sequenced in a study of response to subunit inactivated influenza vaccine. TCRdb processed the RT-PCR reads anew with MiXCR; each CDR3 protein has one entry. The data contain 500,000 to 600,000 distinct CDR3 sequences, 7.6% of them singletons. The sample was PBMCs from blood, taken less than 25 months after vaccination. The receptor source for this set is a man between 50 and 69 years old who received an inactivated influenza vaccine.

This clonotype was seen ten or more times. The V call is TRBV11-1, the J call TRBJ2-1, with a possible D match to TRBD1 (5 bases). Germline CDR1 reads SGHAT; CDR2 reads FQDESV (reference sequence). The CDR3 sequence is 21 residues long. The V end lost 2 bases, the J end lost 0 bases, and 26 bases lay between the germline ends. The CDR3: CASSLTLGLFQQSSSYNEQFF. Here the CDR3 DNA reads TGTGCCAGCAGCTTAACCCTGGGGCTATTCCAGCAGAGTAGCTCCTACAATGAGCAGTTCTTC. Combining the CDR3 with reference TRBV11-1 and TRBJ2-1 gives the whole variable domain EAEVAQSPRYKITEKSQAVAFWCDPISGHATLYWYRQILGQGPELLVQFQDESVVDDSQLPKDRFSAERLKGVDSTLKIQPAELGDSAMYLCASSLTLGLFQQSSSYNEQFFGPGTRLTVL.

This clonotype occurred a few times. V and J are TRBV7-9 and TRBJ2-7, with TRBD2 matching over 7 bases. The germline gives CDR1 SEHNR, CDR2 FQNEAQ (reference sequence). Trimming took 5 bases from V and 1 from J; bases not matched to a gene: 5. The CDR3 runs to 14 residues. The DNA for the CDR3 is TGTGCCAGCAGCCGCGGGGGAGAATCCTACGAGCAGTACTTC. Amino acids: CASSRGGESYEQYF.

This rearrangement joins TRBV11-2 to TRBJ2-5; D is tentatively TRBD1 or TRBD2 (5 bases each). CDR3 length equals 15 residues. Germline values: CDR1 SGHAT, CDR2 FQNNGV. V was shortened by 6 bases and J by 1 base, with 15 bases between the two germline ends. The CDR3: CASRHPGRAQETQYF. The CDR3 nucleotides are TGTGCCAGCAGACACCCGGGACGAGCCCAAGAGACCCAGTACTTC.

This clonotype came up a few times. V and J are TRBV5-1 and TRBJ2-7; 8 bases fit TRBD2. The CDR3 is 17 residues long. The trim removed 0 bases at V and 2 bases at J, leaving 10 bases unmatched. Per the germline V gene, CDR1 is SGHRS and CDR2 is YFSETQ. CDR3 amino acids: CASSLAGGGTITYEQYF. In DNA, the CDR3 is TGCGCCAGCAGCTTGGCCGGCGGGGGGACTATTACCTACGAGCAGTACTTC.

Only a few counts were recorded for this clonotype. The chain is built from TRBV5-1 and TRBJ2-1; a possible D gene is TRBD2 (6 bases). The CDR3 consists of 18 residues. Germline-derived CDR1 and CDR2 are SGHRS and YFSETQ. Trimming cost V 2 bases and J 4 bases, with 22 bases left between them. The CDR3 loop reads CASSFRPGGVKIYNEQFF. Written as DNA, the CDR3 is TGCGCCAGCAGCTTTCGTCCGGGCGGGGTCAAAATTTACAATGAGCAGTTCTTC.

The chain recombines TRBV30 with TRBJ2-1; weak D call: TRBD2 (5 bases). The CDR3 runs 12 residues. The germline gives CDR1 GTSNPN, CDR2 SVGIG (reference sequence). V dropped 6 bases and J dropped 7 bases, with 13 bases sitting between them. CDR3 protein: CACRMRANEQFF. Written as DNA, the CDR3 is TGTGCCTGCCGAATGAGGGCGAATGAGCAGTTCTTC. The variable domain in full, with the rest retrieved from reference TRBV30 and TRBJ2-1, is SQTIHQWPATLVQPVGSPLSLECTVEGTSNPNLYWYRQAAGRGLQLLFYSVGIGQISSEVPQNLSASRPQDRQFILSSKKLLLSDSGFYLCACRMRANEQFFGPGTRLTVL.

The V and J genes are TRBV4-3 and TRBJ2-7, with TRBD1 identical over 11 bases. The CDR3 loop spans 16 amino acids. The junction had 14 bases not matched to a gene; V was cut back by 11 bases and J by 2 bases. Per the germline V gene, CDR1 is LGHNA and CDR2 is YSLEER. The CDR3 loop is CAGGRDRGTRPYEQYF. The CDR3 DNA reads as TGCGCCGGAGGCCGGGACAGGGGGACGCGACCCTACGAGCAGTACTTC.

The chain uses TRBV3-1 and TRBJ2-2; D remains ambiguous. Germline V lookup: CDR1 LGHDT, CDR2 YNNKEL (reference sequence). Trimming pared 6 bases from V and 7 bases from J, leaving 12 bases between. This CDR3 contains 13 residues. The CDR3, as DNA: TGTGCCAGCAGTCCTCGGGCAAACGGGGAGCTGTTTTTT. Encoded protein: CASSPRANGELFF.

The chain is built from TRBV7-3 and TRBJ2-1, with 9 bases matching TRBD2. Germline CDR1 reads SGHTA; CDR2 reads FQGTGA. V lost 2 bases and J lost 7; bases outside the gene matches: 6. This CDR3 is 15 amino acids long. The CDR3 DNA follows: TGTGCCAGCAGCTTAGATAGCGGGAGCATAAATGAGCAGTTCTTC. As protein: CASSLDSGSINEQFF.

This clonotype was detected a few times. V is TRBV4-2 and J is TRBJ1-3; possibly TRBD1 for D (6 bases). Trimming left V 4 bases short and J 4 bases short, with 14 bases between. The CDR3 runs to 15 residues. Germline-derived CDR1 and CDR2 are LGHNA and YNFKEQ. CDR3 nucleotides: TGTGCCAGCAGCCCGTACAGGGAAAGGGGAAACACCATATATTTT. It specifies CASSPYRERGNTIYF.

At least ten counts were recorded for this clonotype. The J gene is TRBJ2-3, the V gene TRBV20-1; perhaps TRBD1 as D (6 bases). The CDR3 consists of 15 residues. V was shortened by 8 bases and J by 2 bases, with 20 bases between the two germline ends. CDR1 DFQATT and CDR2 SNEGSKA come from the germline V gene (reference sequence). CDR3 protein: CSPSQAGAPTDTQYF. The CDR3 bases are TGCAGTCCCTCCCAGGCAGGGGCCCCCACAGATACGCAGTATTTT.

The chain couples TRBV2 to TRBJ2-5; D possibly matches TRBD1 or TRBD2 (5 bases each). This CDR3 has 15 amino acids. CDR1 is SNHLY, CDR2 FYNNEI, per germline. Deletions cut 4 bases from V and 2 bases from J, with 14 bases between. The CDR3, as DNA: TGTGCCAGCAGTGCGGGGCGAACTGGGCAAGAGACCCAGTACTTC. It is translated as CASSAGRTGQETQYF.

The chain uses TRBV5-4 and TRBJ2-3; 7 positions agree with TRBD2. J gave up 2 bases and V 3 bases, and 9 bases lay outside the gene matches. This CDR3 contains 16 residues. Germline V gives CDR1 SGHNT, CDR2 YYREEE (reference sequence). CDR3 coding DNA: TGTGCCAGCAGCTCTGGACTAGGGAGGGTCACAGATACGCAGTATTTT. This sequence encodes CASSSGLGRVTDTQYF.

This clonotype was observed many times. The V gene is TRBV10-3, the J gene TRBJ2-5, with TRBD2 matching over 7 bases. Unmatched junction bases numbered 2, after V lost 4 bases and J lost 0 bases. The CDR3 totals 14 residues. Germline-derived CDR1 and CDR2 are ENHRY and SYGVKD. The CDR3 reads CAISVRGDQETQYF. CDR3 DNA: TGTGCCATCAGTGTACGGGGGGACCAAGAGACCCAGTACTTC.

This clonotype was counted many times. The rearrangement joins TRBV11-2 to TRBJ2-1; 8 nucleotides match TRBD2. Germline CDR1 and CDR2: SGHAT and FQNNGV. V was pared by 7 bases and J by 9 bases, with 14 bases of the junction left unmatched. The CDR3 is made up of 15 amino acids. CDR3 sequence reads: CASTRASGGAGEQFF. Written as DNA, the CDR3 is TGTGCCAGCACCCGTGCGTCGGGGGGGGCCGGTGAGCAGTTCTTC.

This clonotype was observed a handful of times. The rearrangement joins TRBV4-3 to TRBJ2-6; 9 positions match TRBD1. Losses at the gene ends were 0 bases for V and 0 bases for J; bases not matched to a gene: 9. The CDR3 loop spans 20 amino acids. Germline values: CDR1 LGHNA, CDR2 YSLEER. DNA for the CDR3: TGCGCCAGCAGCCAAGAATGGGGACAGGGACTGAACTCTGGGGCCAACGTCCTGACTTTC. Translated, it gives CASSQEWGQGLNSGANVLTF.

The chain couples TRBV11-2 to TRBJ2-1; D may be TRBD2 (7 bases). This CDR3 has 15 amino acids. Trimming pared 3 bases from V and 3 bases from J, leaving 12 bases between. Germline V gene lookup returns CDR1 SGHAT and CDR2 FQNNGV. The CDR3 here is CASSLGGAVYNEQFF. As DNA, the CDR3 is TGTGCCAGCAGCTTGGGGGGGGCGGTCTACAATGAGCAGTTCTTC.

Many counts were recorded for this clonotype. The J gene is TRBJ1-6, the V gene TRBV4-3; D is possibly TRBD1 (5 bases). This CDR3 region has 16 residues. In germline, CDR1 is LGHNA, CDR2 YSLEER. V was clipped by 0 bases and J by 6 bases, with 12 bases between them. As DNA, the CDR3 is TGCGCCAGCAGCCAAGATCTAAGGGGAGGTAATTCACCCCTCCACTTT. Protein sequence: CASSQDLRGGNSPLHF.

At least ten counts were recorded for this clonotype. The chain recombines TRBV20-1 with TRBJ2-1; TRBD2 matches 13 bases. V shed 3 bases, J shed 13 bases, and the junction held 6 bases outside the gene matches. The germline V gene has CDR1 DFQATT and CDR2 SNEGSKA (reference sequence). The CDR3 length is 13 residues. The DNA for the CDR3 is TGCAGTGCTAGCGGACTAGCGGGAGTAGCTCAGTTCTTC. Protein: CSASGLAGVAQFF.

This chain joins TRBV20-1 and TRBJ2-1; D gene unclear. Germline lookup yields CDR1 DFQATT and CDR2 SNEGSKA (reference sequence). The CDR3 loop spans 12 amino acids. Trimming removed 1 base at V and 5 bases at J, with 6 bases between. The CDR3 sequence is CSARVRHNEQFF. The CDR3 DNA sequence: TGCAGTGCTAGAGTGCGTCACAATGAGCAGTTCTTC.

This clonotype appeared many times. The chain combines TRBV2 with TRBJ1-2; a possible D gene is TRBD1 (5 bases). The germline V gene has CDR1 SNHLY and CDR2 FYNNEI. The CDR3 is 15 residues long. V dropped 2 bases and J dropped 5 bases, with 15 bases sitting between them. CDR3 DNA: TGTGCCAGCAGTGAAATGAAGGCAGGGACTTATGGCTACACCTTC. Protein sequence: CASSEMKAGTYGYTF.

This clonotype was detected a few times. V is TRBV5-1 and J is TRBJ2-7; no definite D call. Looked up from germline, CDR1 is SGHRS and CDR2 is YFSETQ. Trimming cost V 0 bases and J 3 bases, with 13 bases left between them. The CDR3 runs 15 residues. This CDR3 reads CASSLEAAAGYEQYF. CDR3 DNA: TGCGCCAGCAGCTTGGAGGCGGCGGCAGGCTACGAGCAGTACTTC.